This T cell receptor beta chain came from a study of cytomegalovirus exposure and HLA in healthy donors. With 60 Vbeta and 13 Jbeta primers, the PCR was carried out. Assay: immunoSEQ multiplex PCR; the TCRdb copy retains only in-frame clones and omits some. The profile shows some 96,000 clones, roughly 76% of them singletons. The TCR originated in a middle-aged man in good health and CMV-seronegative. The specimen sequenced was PBMCs.

CDR3 in amino acids: CASSGASYEQYF. CDR3 nucleotide sequence: TGTGCCAGCAGCGGAGCTTCCTACGAGCAGTACTTC. V usage is TRBV5-4 and J usage is TRBJ2-7; D ambiguous. Looked up from germline, CDR1 is SGHNT and CDR2 is YYREEE (reference sequence). The V end was cut by 4 bases, the J end by 1 base, with 6 bases between. The CDR3 is 12 amino acids. Filled out from reference TRBV5-4 and TRBJ2-7, the complete variable domain reads ETGVTQSPTHLIKTRGQQVTLRCSSQSGHNTVSWYQQALGQGPQFIFQYYREEENGRGNFPPRFSGLQFPNYSSELNVNALELDDSALYLCASSGASYEQYFGPGTRLTVT.